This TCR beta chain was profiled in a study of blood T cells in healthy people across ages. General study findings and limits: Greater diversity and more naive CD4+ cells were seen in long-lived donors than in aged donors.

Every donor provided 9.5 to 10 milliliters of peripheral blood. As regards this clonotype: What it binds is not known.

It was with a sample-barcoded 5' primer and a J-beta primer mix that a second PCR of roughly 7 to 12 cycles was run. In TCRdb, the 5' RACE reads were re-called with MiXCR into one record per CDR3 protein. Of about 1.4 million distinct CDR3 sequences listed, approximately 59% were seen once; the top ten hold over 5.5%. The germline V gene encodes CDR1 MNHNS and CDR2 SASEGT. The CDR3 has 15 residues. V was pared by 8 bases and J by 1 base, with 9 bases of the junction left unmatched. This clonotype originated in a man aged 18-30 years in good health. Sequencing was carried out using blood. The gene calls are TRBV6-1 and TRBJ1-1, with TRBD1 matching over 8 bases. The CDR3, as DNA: TGTGCCAGCCAGGCGGCGGACAGGGCGAACACTGAAGCTTTCTTT. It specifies CASQAADRANTEAFF.